What follows are 19 T cell receptor beta chains derived from one specimen sequenced in a study of vaccination effects on CD4 cells after COVID-19. Produced via immunoSEQ multiplex PCR; TCRdb's table is partial and in-frame only. The sample has under 55,000 clones, about four fifths seen once. Their cognate antigens are unknown. Within the ViraFEST assay, antigen-specific CD4+ T cells underwent expansion with viral peptide pools prior to sequencing. The authors isolated CD4+ T cells after roughly eleven days of culture. Nucleocapsid antibodies stayed negative before and after vaccination, showing no earlier SARS-CoV-2 infection. Source: CD4+ T cells from PBMCs cultured with HCoV-OC43 spike peptides, taken before COVID-19 vaccination. Subset: HCoV-OC43 spike overlapping peptide pool stimulation. The receptors here all came from a human donor who received a COVID-19 vaccine.

The chain uses TRBV6-5 and TRBJ1-3; D perhaps matches TRBD1 (5 bases). V lost 11 bases and J 3 bases, leaving 14 bases between the germline ends. Germline assignment: CDR1 MNHEY and CDR2 SVGAGI. There are 13 residues in the CDR3. CDR3 bases: TGTGCCGGTGGGGGGACGGTTGGAAACACCATATATTTT. Translated: CAGGGTVGNTIYF.

The chain is built from TRBV28 and TRBJ2-3, with D possibly TRBD1 on 6 matching bases. The germline V gene encodes CDR1 MDHEN and CDR2 SYDVKM. This CDR3 contains 15 residues. Trimming left V 2 bases short and J 0 bases short, with 9 bases between. CDR3 DNA: TGTGCCAGCAGTTTACCGGGACAAAGCACAGATACGCAGTATTTT. Translating it yields CASSLPGQSTDTQYF.

The chain combines TRBV2 with TRBJ1-2, with D perhaps TRBD1 (5 bases). CDR3 length equals 14 residues. CDR1 and CDR2 from the germline V gene are SNHLY and FYNNEI. Between the trimmed V and J ends, which lost 9 bases and 4 bases, there was a span of 18 bases. The CDR3 loop reads CARQDIGGRYGYTF. The CDR3 DNA is TGTGCCAGACAGGATATAGGCGGGCGCTATGGCTACACCTTC.

The chain combines TRBV18 with TRBJ1-2; perhaps TRBD1 as D (5 bases). Trimming left V 6 bases short and J 8 bases short, with 16 bases between. Germline V gene sequence: CDR1 KGHSH, CDR2 LQKENI. The CDR3 runs 13 residues. The CDR3, as DNA: TGTGCCAGCTCCGCCGGGCCAGAGGGGGGCTACACCTTC. Translating it yields CASSAGPEGGYTF.

This chain uses TRBV5-1 with TRBJ2-4, with 7 bases lining up with TRBD1. Germline trimming cut 0 bases from V and 4 bases from J; bases unmatched to any gene: 7. Looked up from germline, CDR1 is SGHRS and CDR2 is YFSETQ. The CDR3 extends over 16 amino acids. CDR3 sequence: CASSLGQGTGKNIQYF. The CDR3 DNA sequence: TGCGCCAGCAGCTTGGGACAGGGAACAGGAAAAAACATTCAGTACTTC.

This clone was counted a few times. The V and J genes are TRBV19 and TRBJ1-2; 7 bases are shared with TRBD1. CDR3 length equals 16 residues. V lost 4 bases and J lost 2; bases outside the gene matches: 10. Germline lookup yields CDR1 LNHDA and CDR2 SQIVND (reference sequence). In nucleotides, the CDR3 is TGTGCCAGTAGTACGCCTCAGGGGGGAAAAAACTATGGCTACACCTTC. Translated, it gives CASSTPQGGKNYGYTF.

Turning to this clone: This sample includes further DNA sequences coding for the same CDR3. The chain uses TRBV7-2 and TRBJ2-5; 7 bases fit TRBD1. V shed 5 bases, J shed 5 bases, and the junction held 5 bases outside the gene matches. Germline assignment: CDR1 SGHTA and CDR2 FQGNSA. There are 13 residues in the CDR3. The CDR3 region is CASSPDRVETQYF. CDR3 bases: TGTGCCAGCAGCCCTGACAGGGTGGAGACCCAGTACTTC.

The V gene is TRBV6-2 or TRBV6-3, the J gene TRBJ1-5; no clear D gene. V was pared by 5 bases and J by 0 bases, with 17 bases between. The CDR3 runs 17 residues. Per germline, CDR1 MNHEY and CDR2 SVGEGT. CDR3 nucleotide sequence: TGTGCCAGCAGTGCCTTCCCCAGGATGTTTAGCAATCAGCCCCAGCATTTT. Residues: CASSAFPRMFSNQPQHF.

This clone is classed as medium-sized (0.01 to 0.1%). This chain connects TRBV3-1 (or the pseudogene TRBV3-2) to TRBJ2-5; 8 nucleotides align to TRBD2. CDR3 size: 14 residues. Germline CDR1 is LGHDT and CDR2 is YNNKEL (reference sequence). V shed 5 bases, J shed 1 base, and the junction held 3 bases outside the gene matches. CDR3 nucleotide sequence: TGTGCCAGCAGCACTACTAGCGGCCAAGAGACCCAGTACTTC. Protein: CASSTTSGQETQYF.

The V gene is TRBV7-8, the J gene TRBJ1-6, with D possibly matching TRBD1 (5 bases). The germline V gene has CDR1 SGHVS and CDR2 FQNEAQ. This CDR3 spans 15 amino acids. V shed 2 bases and J shed 14 bases, with 19 bases lying between them. The CDR3 nucleotides are TGTGCCAGCAGCTTAACACATCGGGGGTTAGGTACCCTCCACTTT. Translated, it gives CASSLTHRGLGTLHF.

The chain uses TRBV7-2 and TRBJ2-3; the match to TRBD2 covers 11 bases. The CDR3 runs to 16 residues. The V segment lost 1 base and the J segment 2 bases; nucleotides outside the gene matches: 2. Germline V gene data show CDR1 as SGHTA and CDR2 as FQGNSA. CDR3 DNA: TGTGCCAGCAGCTTAGGACTAGCGGGGTACACAGATACGCAGTATTTT. It yields the protein CASSLGLAGYTDTQYF. The full variable domain, with the rest looked up from reference TRBV7-2 and TRBJ2-3, is GAGVSQSPSNKVTEKGKDVELRCDPISGHTALYWYRQSLGQGLEFLIYFQGNSAPDKSGLPSDRFSAERTGGSVSTLTIQRTQQEDSAVYLCASSLGLAGYTDTQYFGPGTRLTVL.

The J gene is TRBJ2-2, the V gene TRBV2; D might be TRBD1 (5 bases). This CDR3 comprises 13 residues. Trimming took off 3 bases at V and 8 bases at J, with 10 bases between the two ends. Germline loops: CDR1 SNHLY, CDR2 FYNNEI. The CDR3 sequence: CASSDQGRGELFF. The CDR3 DNA follows: TGTGCCAGCAGTGACCAGGGTCGTGGGGAGCTGTTTTTT. The whole variable domain, filled in from reference TRBV2 and TRBJ2-2, reads EPEVTQTPSHQVTQMGQEVILRCVPISNHLYFYWYRQILGQKVEFLVSFYNNEISEKSEIFDDQFSVERPDGSNFTLKIRSTKLEDSAMYFCASSDQGRGELFFGEGSRLTVL.

The chain links TRBV6-1 to TRBJ2-7, with D perhaps matching TRBD1 (6 bases). The CDR3 sequence is 13 residues long. The germline V gene has CDR1 MNHNS and CDR2 SASEGT. Trimming cost V 3 bases and J 5 bases, with 11 bases left between them. As DNA, the CDR3 is TGTGCCAGCAGTGATCTCAGGGGTAACGAGCAGTACGTC. It is translated as CASSDLRGNEQYV.

This clone was detected only a few times. This sequence joins TRBV3-1 (or the pseudogene TRBV3-2) and TRBJ1-6, with D possibly matching TRBD1 (6 bases). There are 15 residues in the CDR3. The germline gives CDR1 LGHDT, CDR2 YNNKEL (reference sequence). V dropped 4 bases and J dropped 9 bases, with 16 bases sitting between them. The CDR3 loop reads CASSPGRQGSSPLHF. Written as DNA, the CDR3 is TGTGCCAGCAGCCCCGGGAGGCAGGGGTCTTCACCCCTCCACTTT.

The table lists this clone with a few counts. The chain combines TRBV5-1 with TRBJ1-3; D is uncertain. Trimming removed 5 bases from V and 8 bases from J, with 8 bases in between. Per germline, CDR1 SGHRS and CDR2 YFSETQ. The CDR3 sequence is 11 residues long. CDR3 nucleotides: TGCGCCAGCAGACTTAAGGACACCATATATTTT. It specifies CASRLKDTIYF. Full variable domain (rest looked up from reference TRBV5-1 and TRBJ1-3): KAGVTQTPRYLIKTRGQQVTLSCSPISGHRSVSWYQQTPGQGLQFLFEYFSETQRNKGNFPGRFSGRQFSNSRSEMNVSTLELGDSALYLCASRLKDTIYFGEGSWLTVV.

This clone has more than one count but fewer than ten. The chain employs TRBV9 and TRBJ2-2; TRBD1 matches 8 bases. CDR1 is SGDLS and CDR2 is YYNGEE in the germline V gene. This CDR3 contains 15 residues. V lost 2 bases and J lost 4; bases outside the gene matches: 4. The CDR3 DNA sequence: TGTGCCAGCAGCGTCGGACAGGGCGGCACCGGGGAGCTGTTTTTT. Amino acid sequence: CASSVGQGGTGELFF. The whole variable domain, remainder taken from reference TRBV9 and TRBJ2-2, is DSGVTQTPKHLITATGQRVTLRCSPRSGDLSVYWYQQSLDQGLQFLIQYYNGEERAKGNILERFSAQQFPDLHSELNLSSLELGDSALYFCASSVGQGGTGELFFGEGSRLTVL.

In this sample, this clone turned up a few times. The chain combines TRBV18 with TRBJ2-7; TRBD1 is a possible D gene (6 bases). The V end lost 3 bases, the J end lost 4 bases, and 10 bases lay between the germline ends. This CDR3 region has 13 residues. Germline CDR1 reads KGHSH; CDR2 reads LQKENI. The CDR3 sequence is CASSPGQQYEQYV. CDR3 bases: TGTGCCAGCTCACCGGGACAACAATACGAGCAGTACGTC.

This chain uses TRBV11-3 with TRBJ2-2; 9 bases agree with TRBD1. This CDR3 comprises 15 residues. After removal of 5 bases from V and 5 bases from J, the junction contained 6 bases not matched to a gene. The V gene's germline CDR1 is SGHNT and CDR2 YENEEA. DNA for the CDR3: TGTGCCAGCAGCCAGGACAGGGGACGGACCGGGGAGCTGTTTTTT. Translating it yields CASSQDRGRTGELFF.

This rearrangement joins TRBV30 to TRBJ2-2; D not certain. Per germline, CDR1 GTSNPN and CDR2 SVGIG (reference sequence). V dropped 4 bases and J dropped 3 bases, with 15 bases sitting between them. CDR3 length equals 15 residues. The CDR3 sequence: CAWNEIDSDTGELFF. CDR3 nucleotide sequence: TGTGCCTGGAATGAAATAGACTCGGACACCGGGGAGCTGTTTTTT.